These 20 T cell receptor gamma chains were all obtained from the same sample, sequenced in a study of γδ T cells in repeated Plasmodium falciparum infection. TCRdb called clones from the multiplex PCR reads again using CATT. This table has approximately 26,000 gamma-chain clones, less than 3.5% appearing once. Flow sorting of PBMC yielded separate Vgamma9/Vdelta2+ and Vdelta2-negative gammadelta T cell populations for bulk repertoire analysis. The sample was gamma-delta T cells from blood. The receptors originated from a pool of human donors (malaria-infected and uninfected, not separated).

Remarks on this clone: It is likely a read error: a sequence one base away is far more abundant. Other DNA sequences in the sample encode the same CDR3. The V gene was identified as TRGV4, while no J gene was called. The germline gives CDR1 EGSTGY, CDR2 YDSYTSSV. The CDR3 is 13 amino acids. Here the CDR3 DNA reads TGTGCCACCTGGGATGGGATACTCTATAAGAAACTCTTC. Its translation is CATWDGILYKKLF.

This clone was detected many times. TCRdb lists the protein of a much larger clone for this DNA, which differs at residue 8, so this is likely a read error; the protein given here is translated from the DNA itself. CDR3 sequence: CATWDGPGKYYKKLF. The CDR3 DNA reads TGTGCCACCTGGGACGGGCCAGGGAAGTATTATAAGAAACTCTTT. The V gene is TRGV2, the J gene TRGJ1 or TRGJ2. TCRdb lists no J gene, so it was determined here by aligning the DNA to germline. The V gene end was trimmed by 0 bases and the J gene end by 4 bases; junction bases not matched to a gene: 9. From germline, CDR1 is EGSNGY and CDR2 YDSYNSKV. This CDR3 comprises 15 residues.

This clone occurred a few times. V gene TRGV2 combines with J gene TRGJ1 or TRGJ2. Germline trimming cut 0 bases from V and 6 bases from J; bases unmatched to any gene: 11. Germline V gene lookup returns CDR1 EGSNGY and CDR2 YDSYNSKV. CDR3 length equals 15 residues. In nucleotides, the CDR3 is TGTGCCACCTGGGACGGGCCCTCAGAGGGTTATAAGAAACTCTTT. Its protein is CATWDGPSEGYKKLF.

In its sample, this clone was seen once. The rearrangement links TRGV9 to TRGJP. In the absence of a J gene in TCRdb, the DNA was matched to germline to assign it here. Germline V gene data show CDR1 as GITISATS and CDR2 as ISYDGTV (reference sequence). Trimming at V came to 6 bases and at J to 16 bases, leaving 18 bases not matched to a gene. The CDR3 spans 16 residues. CDR3 in DNA: TGTGCCTTGTGGAGCTCCAAGAGTTGGGCAAAAAAAATCAAGGTATTT. Amino acid sequence: CALWSSKSWAKKIKVF.

Remarks on this clone: Translating this DNA gives a protein that differs at residue 5 from the TCRdb one, which belongs to a much larger clone; a read error is likely, and the protein shown is this translation. Other nucleotide sequences in the sample specify the same CDR3. The rearrangement links TRGV9 to TRGJ1 or TRGJ2. TCRdb offers no J gene call, so here the DNA was matched to germline to obtain one. Germline lookup yields CDR1 GITISATS and CDR2 ISYDGTV (reference sequence). The CDR3 runs to 13 residues. With 5 bases clipped from V and 4 bases from J, the junction kept 8 bases outside the gene matches. CDR3 residues: CALWGARYYKKLF. CDR3 DNA: TGTGCCTTGTGGGGGGCCCGGTATTATAAGAAACTCTTT.

As to this clone: This DNA translates differently at residue 5 from the TCRdb protein, which is that of a much larger clone; a read error is likely, and the protein shown is the DNA's own translation. The V gene is TRGV4, the J gene TRGJ1 or TRGJ2. TCRdb supplies no J gene; here it was assigned by aligning the nucleotide sequence to germline. The germline CDR1 and CDR2 sequences are EGSTGY and YDSYTSSV. The CDR3 totals 13 residues. Trimming removed 5 bases from V and 11 bases from J; junction bases left unmatched: 15. CDR3 DNA sequence: TGTGCCACCTGGGGTGTACGAGGAAGCGAGAAACTCTTT. Amino acid sequence: CATWGVRGSEKLF.

This clone was seen at least ten times. TCRdb assigns this DNA the protein of a much larger clone, which departs from its translation at residue 7; this likely reflects a read error, and the protein shown comes from translating the DNA. V gene TRGV9 combines with J gene TRGJP. Because TCRdb records no J gene, it was assigned here through a match of the DNA to germline. CDR3 size: 15 residues. The germline V gene encodes CDR1 GITISATS and CDR2 ISYDGTV (reference sequence). CDR3 DNA sequence: TGTGCCTTGTGGTCTCAAGGGTTGGGCAAAAAAATCAAGGTATTT. Protein: CALWSQGLGKKIKVF.

This clone was detected many times. A read error may explain this, as a much larger clone is one base away. Other DNA sequences within the sample encode an identical CDR3. The gene calls are TRGV9 and TRGJ1 or TRGJ2. Germline assignment: CDR1 GITISATS and CDR2 ISYDGTV (reference sequence). This CDR3 region has 9 residues. The CDR3 nucleotides are TGTGCCTTGTGGATTAAGAAACTCTTC. Translated, it gives CALWIKKLF.

This clone occurred a few times. One base separates it from a far larger clone, so it is likely a read error. This specimen includes other DNA sequences encoding the same CDR3. The CDR3 DNA sequence: TGTGCCACCTGGCGTTATAGTGATTGGATCAAGACATTT. It specifies CATWRYSDWIKTF. A V gene of TRGV3 was called, but no J gene was assigned. From germline, CDR1 is VTNTFY and CDR2 YDVSTARD (reference sequence). This CDR3 is 13 amino acids long.

On this clone itself: The likely explanation is a read error, given a far larger clone one base away. The sample carries other DNA sequences with the same CDR3. The chain has TRGV9 and TRGJ1 or TRGJ2. No J gene was available from TCRdb, and it was assigned here by a germline match of the DNA. This CDR3 spans 13 amino acids. CDR1 is GITISATS and CDR2 is ISYDGTV in the germline V gene (reference sequence). The CDR3 nucleotides are TGTGCCCTGTGGGAGCTAAAGTATTATAAGAAACTCTTT. This sequence encodes CALWELKYYKKLF.

This clone was observed many times. TCRdb assigns this DNA the protein of a much larger clone, which departs from its translation at residue 4; this likely reflects a read error, and the protein shown comes from translating the DNA. The V call is TRGV3, the J call TRGJ1 or TRGJ2. Matching the DNA to germline supplied the J gene, which TCRdb does not give. CDR3 length: 12 residues. Per germline, CDR1 VTNTFY and CDR2 YDVSTARD (reference sequence). The CDR3 is CATRDSSYKKLF. The CDR3, as DNA: TGTGCCACCCGGGACAGCAGTTATAAGAAACTCTTT.

This clone was detected ten times or more. V usage is TRGV2 and J usage is TRGJP1. As TCRdb names no J gene, one was assigned here on the basis of a DNA match to germline. V shed 6 bases and J 0 bases; nucleotides not matched to a gene: 4. Germline CDR1 EGSNGY, CDR2 YDSYNSKV. The CDR3 has 14 residues. The CDR3 bases are TGTGCCACCTGGAGACATACCACTGGTTGGTTCAAGATATTT. This sequence encodes CATWRHTTGWFKIF.

In this sample, this clone turned up many times. TCRdb pairs this DNA with a much larger clone's protein that differs at residue 15, likely a read error; the protein shown was translated from the DNA. The J gene has no call, while the V gene is TRGV9. The CDR3 has 17 amino acids. Germline values: CDR1 GITISATS, CDR2 ISYDGTV (reference sequence). The CDR3 loop is CALWEVRKELGKKIRVF. The CDR3 nucleotides are TGTGCCTTGTGGGAGGTGCGAAAAGAGTTGGGCAAAAAAATCAGGGTATTT.

This clone came up many times. The rearrangement joins TRGV9 to TRGJP. Here the J gene was assigned by germline matching of the DNA, as TCRdb has none. The CDR3 length is 17 residues. Germline V lookup: CDR1 GITISATS, CDR2 ISYDGTV (reference sequence). V lost 3 bases, J lost 7 bases, and 9 bases stayed unmatched. CDR3 DNA: TGTGCCTTGTGGGAGCGGGTTGGTGAGTTGGGCAAAAAAATCAAGGTATTT. Translated: CALWERVGELGKKIKVF.

This clone has a count of ten or more. The TCRdb protein comes from a much larger clone and disagrees with this DNA's translation at residue 5, likely due to a read error; the protein given here is derived from the DNA. The rearrangement uses TRGV9 and TRGJ1 or TRGJ2. Matching the DNA to germline supplied the J gene, which TCRdb does not give. The CDR3 totals 11 residues. V shed 5 bases and J 7 bases; nucleotides not matched to a gene: 5. The germline CDR1 and CDR2 sequences are GITISATS and ISYDGTV (reference sequence). The CDR3 sequence is CALWVTYKKLF. CDR3 bases: TGTGCCTTGTGGGTGACCTATAAGAAACTCTTT.

This clone has ten or more counts. TCRdb has a much larger clone's protein, which differs at residue 3 from the translation of this DNA, likely because of a read error; what is shown is the protein translated from the DNA. V and J are TRGV2 and TRGJ1 or TRGJ2. CDR1 is EGSNGY and CDR2 is YDSYNSKV in the germline V gene. The CDR3 spans 13 residues. CDR3 nucleotides: TGTGCCGCCTGGGACGGGCACGATTATAAGAAACTCTTT. Translating it yields CAAWDGHDYKKLF.

This clone was seen a handful of times. The protein in TCRdb stems from a much larger clone and differs at residue 2 from this DNA's translation, likely a read error; here the protein is translated from the DNA. The V call is TRGV9, the J call TRGJ1 or TRGJ2. TCRdb supplies no J gene; here it was assigned by aligning the nucleotide sequence to germline. Germline assignment: CDR1 GITISATS and CDR2 ISYDGTV (reference sequence). CDR3 length: 11 residues. The CDR3 DNA sequence: TGTACCTTGTGGGACCCATGTATGAAACTCTTT. Translation: CTLWDPCMKLF.

This clone turned up a few times. The TCRdb protein, from a much larger clone, departs from this DNA's translation at residue 9, likely by read error; the protein shown derives from the DNA. The V gene is TRGV9, but the J gene lacks a call. The CDR3 has 11 residues. Germline V gene data show CDR1 as GITISATS and CDR2 as ISYDGTV (reference sequence). CDR3 loop: CALWESYEELF. CDR3 coding DNA: TGTGCCTTGTGGGAGTCGTACGAGGAACTCTTT.

This clone was recorded a few times. Translating this DNA gives a protein that differs at residue 17 from the TCRdb one, which belongs to a much larger clone; a read error is likely, and the protein shown is this translation. This chain uses TRGV9 with TRGJP1. The J gene, not given by TCRdb, was assigned here from a germline match of the nucleotide sequence. The germline gives CDR1 GITISATS, CDR2 ISYDGTV (reference sequence). The CDR3 is made up of 18 amino acids. The J segment lost 15 bases and the V segment lost 0 bases, leaving 25 bases of the junction unmatched. The DNA of the CDR3 is TGTGCCTTGTGGGAGGTGACCCAATCGGAGTTGGGCAAAAAAATCAAGATATTT. It is translated as CALWEVTQSELGKKIKIF.

Notes on this clone: A far larger clone is off by one base, so a read error is likely. Other nucleotide sequences from this sample produce the same CDR3. The chain has TRGV9 and TRGJ1 or TRGJ2. No J gene was available from TCRdb, and it was assigned here by a germline match of the DNA. The CDR3 is 14 amino acids. After removal of 3 bases from V and 8 bases from J, the junction contained 13 bases not matched to a gene. Germline lookup yields CDR1 GITISATS and CDR2 ISYDGTV (reference sequence). The CDR3 reads CALWELYPQDKKLF. Written as DNA, the CDR3 is TGTGCCTTGTGGGAGCTGTACCCCCAGGATAAGAAACTCTTT.